The 10 T cell receptor beta chains below come from one sample, sequenced in a study of CD8 T cells in Susac syndrome. A quantity of about 0.45 to 1 ug RNA underwent reverse transcription using random hexamers. TCRdb reanalysed the immunoSEQ multiplex PCR reads using MiXCR and keeps one entry per CDR3 protein. The repertoire holds around 230,000 distinct CDR3 sequences, 95% seen once, with 0.085% to 0.095% in the top ten. Sequencing was carried out using CD4+ T cells from PBMCs. The receptors were gathered from a human donor with multiple sclerosis.

The chain has TRBV28 and TRBJ2-5; 12 positions match TRBD1. From germline, CDR1 is MDHEN and CDR2 SYDVKM. The CDR3 has 17 amino acids. J was trimmed by 4 bases and V by 4 bases; bases with no gene match: 10. CDR3 amino acids: CASSSTGTGGRSETQYF. The CDR3, as DNA: TGTGCCAGCAGTTCCACCGGGACAGGGGGCCGGTCAGAGACCCAGTACTTC.

The genes are TRBV6-2 or TRBV6-3 and TRBJ2-7; 10 bases are a match to TRBD2. J lost 2 bases, V lost 6 bases, and 7 bases had no gene match. CDR3 length equals 15 residues. Germline CDR1 reads MNHEY; CDR2 reads SVGEGT. This CDR3 reads CASRLRTSGTYEQYF. Here the CDR3 DNA reads TGTGCCAGCAGACTCCGGACTAGCGGCACCTACGAGCAGTACTTC.

J is TRBJ1-2 and V is TRBV15, with 8 bases matching TRBD1. This CDR3 contains 15 residues. The J segment lost 4 bases and the V segment lost 1 base, leaving 5 bases of the junction unmatched. Per the germline V gene, CDR1 is LNHNV and CDR2 is YYDKDF (reference sequence). The CDR3 reads CATSRVDRGGYGYTF. As DNA, the CDR3 is TGTGCCACCAGCAGAGTTGACAGGGGAGGCTATGGCTACACCTTC.

In its sample, this clonotype was seen once. The gene calls are TRBV5-1 and TRBJ2-1; 10 nucleotides line up with TRBD2. The CDR3 length is 15 residues. V dropped 4 bases and J dropped 8; count of bases not matched to a gene: 9. Germline V CDR1 and CDR2: SGHRS, YFSETQ. CDR3 region: CASSVLAGVPDEQFF. Here the CDR3 DNA reads TGCGCCAGCAGCGTTCTAGCGGGGGTTCCTGATGAGCAGTTCTTC.

V usage is TRBV5-1 and J usage is TRBJ2-3, with 8 bases aligning to TRBD2. After removal of 0 bases from V and 0 bases from J, the junction contained 6 bases not matched to a gene. The CDR3 contains 17 residues. CDR1 SGHRS and CDR2 YFSETQ come from the germline V gene. The CDR3 sequence is CASSLVGPSGSTDTQYF. The CDR3 DNA reads as TGCGCCAGCAGCTTGGTGGGGCCTAGCGGGAGCACAGATACGCAGTATTTT.

This chain links TRBV20-1 with TRBJ2-2, with D hard to call. Germline loops: CDR1 DFQATT, CDR2 SNEGSKA (reference sequence). This CDR3 has 14 amino acids. Trimming removed 1 base at V and 0 bases at J, with 6 bases between. CDR3 residues: CSARGQPNTGELFF. CDR3 coding DNA: TGCAGTGCTAGAGGGCAGCCGAACACCGGGGAGCTGTTTTTT.

The gene calls are TRBV7-9 and TRBJ2-3; 8 bases align to TRBD1. CDR3 length: 15 amino acids. Per the germline V gene, CDR1 is SEHNR and CDR2 is FQNEAQ (reference sequence). Trimming cost V 5 bases and J 1 base; bases outside gene matches: 5. CDR3 loop: CASSLGQGRTDTQYF. DNA for the CDR3: TGTGCCAGCAGCCTCGGACAGGGACGCACAGATACGCAGTATTTT.

This rearrangement joins TRBV18 to TRBJ2-1; D unresolved. The CDR3 covers 15 residues. The V gene's germline CDR1 is KGHSH and CDR2 LQKENI. The V gene lost 3 bases and the J gene lost 0 bases, with 9 bases spanning the gap. This chain's CDR3 is CASSPLLSSYNEQFF. The CDR3, as DNA: TGTGCCAGCTCACCTCTCTTGAGCTCCTACAATGAGCAGTTCTTC.

The chain couples TRBV27 to TRBJ1-1; TRBD1 agrees at 9 bases. V lost 6 bases to trimming and J lost 1 base; unmatched junction nucleotides: 3. CDR1 is MNHEY, CDR2 SMNVEV, per germline (reference sequence). The CDR3 consists of 14 residues. CDR3 nucleotide sequence: TGTGCCAGCAGAACAGGGGGCTGGAACACTGAAGCTTTCTTT. Amino acid sequence: CASRTGGWNTEAFF.

V gene TRBV7-7 combines with J gene TRBJ2-2; 11 nucleotides align to TRBD1. With 5 bases clipped from V and 6 bases from J, the junction kept 8 bases outside the gene matches. In germline, CDR1 is SSHAT, CDR2 FNYEAQ (reference sequence). There are 16 residues in the CDR3. The CDR3 DNA sequence: TGTGCCAGCAGCCAGGAGGGACAGGGGGTCCCCGGGGAGCTGTTTTTT. Residues: CASSQEGQGVPGELFF.